Listed below are T cell receptor beta chains from one sample, sequenced in a study of untreated major depressive disorder. Sequencing was performed with immunoSEQ multiplex PCR; in TCRdb, only in-frame clones are kept and a portion is missing. This sample carries approximately 20,000 clones, more than 75% of them seen once, and the ten largest clones take 0.8% to 0.9%. The specimen was CD4+ T cells from PBMCs. Receptor source: a woman in her 30s in good health. CDR3s include the opening cysteine and the closing phenylalanine or tryptophan.

v_call	j_call	cdr3_aa
TRBV5-1	TRBJ2-3	CASSLGAGGATDTQYF
TRBV2	TRBJ2-4	CASSLPGQDIQYF
TRBV29-1	TRBJ2-3	CSAGGRELYF
TRBV5-1	TRBJ2-1	CASSRGPYNEQFF
TRBV4-1	TRBJ1-1	CASSQGQGDEAFF
TRBV5-6	TRBJ2-7	CASSHRGNSYEQYF
TRBV30	TRBJ2-3	CAWSRSSTDTQYF
TRBV7-2	TRBJ2-7	CASSQTGHYEQYF
TRBV9	TRBJ2-1	CASSVQGLARNNEQFF
TRBV7-7	TRBJ1-5	CASSPELGQPQHF
TRBV9	TRBJ1-1	CASSPQSQNTEAFF
TRBV23-1	TRBJ2-1	CATLRNRGYCNEQFF
TRBV9	TRBJ2-1	CASSVGPDSYNEQFF
TRBV29-1	TRBJ1-2	CSVEDHVGDGTF
TRBV7-3	TRBJ2-3	CASSEDRTTDTQYF
TRBV12-5	TRBJ2-2	CASGLFPTEVTGELFF
TRBV5-6	TRBJ2-7	CASSLQGISSYEQYF
TRBV6-1	TRBJ2-4	CASRLYRVSKNIQYF
TRBV5-1	TRBJ2-5	CASSSTGPQETQYF
TRBV2	TRBJ2-5	CASSTQETQYF
TRBV19	TRBJ2-7	CASSEIGTGGYEQYF
TRBV7-7	TRBJ2-7	CASSLGTDTSYEQYF
TRBV7-8	TRBJ1-3	CASSPARPYSGNTIYF
TRBV28	TRBJ2-3	CASGEGTGGTDTQYF
TRBV2	TRBJ2-2	CASGGRSRDTGELFF
TRBV10-3	TRBJ2-3	CAISQGGATDTQYF
TRBV9	TRBJ2-3	CASTPLGTSTDTQYF
TRBV19	TRBJ1-5	CASSMAEGIQPQHF
TRBV11-2	TRBJ2-7	CASSFPAGASGHTYEQYF
TRBV28	TRBJ1-5	CASSKGTGGMSQPQHF
TRBV5-1	TRBJ2-5	CASSLMTSGNAETQYF
TRBV5-4	TRBJ2-7	CASSLVGATYEQYF
TRBV7-7	TRBJ2-5	CASSLGASQETQYF
TRBV5-4	TRBJ1-1	CASSLVPDRGNTEAFF
TRBV4-1	TRBJ2-1	CASSQESQGAHNEQFF
TRBV11-2	TRBJ1-4	CASSRDRTNEKLFF
TRBV28	TRBJ2-5	CASSFSLASETQYF
TRBV9	TRBJ2-7	CASSAVFGAGEQYF
TRBV2	TRBJ1-3	CASSEYRGAGNTIYF
TRBV6-1	TRBJ2-7	CASSEGTGGYEQYF
TRBV28	TRBJ1-5	CASSLTGAQYSNQPQHF
TRBV2	TRBJ2-2	CASSGQSLEVGELFF
TRBV2	TRBJ1-2	CASSEVGRDALGYTF
TRBV6-1	TRBJ1-2	CASIGVLLGYTF
TRBV6-5	TRBJ2-7	CASTTSGQGAYEQYF
TRBV6-6	TRBJ1-4	CASSPSGTTDEKLFF
TRBV4-2	TRBJ2-1	CASSQEGTSGSSSYNEQFF
TRBV11-2	TRBJ2-7	CASSRGEEQYF
TRBV14	TRBJ2-7	CASSQLGGYPPGEQYF
TRBV2	TRBJ2-5	CASELGTEETQYF
TRBV6-5	TRBJ2-1	CASSYGQYNEQFF
TRBV6-1	TRBJ1-2	CATHRTGGPLGYTF
TRBV11-2	TRBJ1-2	CASSLDRQANYGYTF